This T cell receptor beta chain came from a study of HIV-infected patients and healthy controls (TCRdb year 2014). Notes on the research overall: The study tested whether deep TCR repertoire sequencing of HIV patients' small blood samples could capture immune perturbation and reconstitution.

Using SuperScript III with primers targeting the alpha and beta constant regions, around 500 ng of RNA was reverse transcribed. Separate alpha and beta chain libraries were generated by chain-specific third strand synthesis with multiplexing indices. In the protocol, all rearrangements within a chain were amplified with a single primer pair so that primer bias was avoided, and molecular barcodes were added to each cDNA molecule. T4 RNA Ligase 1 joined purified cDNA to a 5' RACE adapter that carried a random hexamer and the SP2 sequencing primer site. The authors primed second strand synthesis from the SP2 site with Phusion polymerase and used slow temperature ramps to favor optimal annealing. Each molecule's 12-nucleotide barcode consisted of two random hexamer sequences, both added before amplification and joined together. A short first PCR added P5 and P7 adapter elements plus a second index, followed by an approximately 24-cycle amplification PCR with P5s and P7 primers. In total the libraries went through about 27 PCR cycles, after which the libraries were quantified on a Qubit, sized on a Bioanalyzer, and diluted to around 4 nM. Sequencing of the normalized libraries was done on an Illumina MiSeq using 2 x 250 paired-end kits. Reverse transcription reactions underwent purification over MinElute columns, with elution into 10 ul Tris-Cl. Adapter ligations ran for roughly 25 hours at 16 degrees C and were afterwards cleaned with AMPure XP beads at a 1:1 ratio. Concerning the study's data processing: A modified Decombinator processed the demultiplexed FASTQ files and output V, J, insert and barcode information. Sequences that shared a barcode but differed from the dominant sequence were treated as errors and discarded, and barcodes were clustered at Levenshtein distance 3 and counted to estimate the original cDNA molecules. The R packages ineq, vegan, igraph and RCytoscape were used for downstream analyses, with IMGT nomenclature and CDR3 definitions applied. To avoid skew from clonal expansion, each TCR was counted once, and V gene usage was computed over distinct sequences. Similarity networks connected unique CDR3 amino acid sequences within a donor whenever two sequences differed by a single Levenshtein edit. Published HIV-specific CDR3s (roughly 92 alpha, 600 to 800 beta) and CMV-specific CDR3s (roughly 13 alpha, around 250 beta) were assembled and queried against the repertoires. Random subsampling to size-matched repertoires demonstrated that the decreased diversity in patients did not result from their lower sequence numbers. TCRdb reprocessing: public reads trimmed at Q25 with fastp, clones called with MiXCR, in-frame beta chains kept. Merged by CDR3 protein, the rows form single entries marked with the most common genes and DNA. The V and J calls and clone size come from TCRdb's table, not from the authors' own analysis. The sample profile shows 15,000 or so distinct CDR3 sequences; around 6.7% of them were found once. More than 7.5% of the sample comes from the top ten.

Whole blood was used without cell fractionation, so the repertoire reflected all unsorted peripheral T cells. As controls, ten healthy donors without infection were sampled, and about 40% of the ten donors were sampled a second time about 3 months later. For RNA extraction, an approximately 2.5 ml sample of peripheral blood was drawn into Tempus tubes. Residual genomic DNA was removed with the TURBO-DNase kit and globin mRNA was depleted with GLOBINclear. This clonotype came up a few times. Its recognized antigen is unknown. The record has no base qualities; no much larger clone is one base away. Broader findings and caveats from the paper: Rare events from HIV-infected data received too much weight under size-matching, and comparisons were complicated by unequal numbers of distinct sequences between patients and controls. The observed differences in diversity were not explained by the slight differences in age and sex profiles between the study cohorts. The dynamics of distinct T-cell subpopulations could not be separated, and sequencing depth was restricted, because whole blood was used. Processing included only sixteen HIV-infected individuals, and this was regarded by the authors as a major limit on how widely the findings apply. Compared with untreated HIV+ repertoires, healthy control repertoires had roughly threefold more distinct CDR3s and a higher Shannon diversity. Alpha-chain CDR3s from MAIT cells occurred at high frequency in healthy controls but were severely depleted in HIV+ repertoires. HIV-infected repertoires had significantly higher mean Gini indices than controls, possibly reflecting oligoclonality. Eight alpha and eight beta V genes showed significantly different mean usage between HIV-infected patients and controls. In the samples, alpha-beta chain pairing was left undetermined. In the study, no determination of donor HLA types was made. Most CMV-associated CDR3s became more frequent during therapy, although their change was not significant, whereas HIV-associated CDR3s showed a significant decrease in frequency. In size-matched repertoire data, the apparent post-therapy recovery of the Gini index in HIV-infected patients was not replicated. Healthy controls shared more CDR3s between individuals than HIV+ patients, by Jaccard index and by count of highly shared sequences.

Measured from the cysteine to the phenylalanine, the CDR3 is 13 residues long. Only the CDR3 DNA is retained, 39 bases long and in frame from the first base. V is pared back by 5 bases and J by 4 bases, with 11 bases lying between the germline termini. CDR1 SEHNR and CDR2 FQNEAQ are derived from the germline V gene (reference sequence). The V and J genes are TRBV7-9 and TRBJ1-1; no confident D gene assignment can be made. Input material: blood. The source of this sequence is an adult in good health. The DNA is TGTGCCAGCAGCCCTTCGGGCGGCACTGAAGCTTTCTTT. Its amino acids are CASSPSGGTEAFF.